The present T cell receptor (beta chain) was sequenced within a study of blood T cell repertoires in COVID-19 (dated by TCRdb to 2018 to 2021). Regarding the study in general: Samples covering the acute and convalescent phases of COVID-19 were provided by collaborators in the United States, Italy and Spain. The prospective study material was composed of cDNA or gDNA derived from T cells, B-cell-depleted T cells, or PBMCs. Subjects who had been exposed to COVID-19, were actively infected with it, or had recovered from it provided the deeply sampled blood TCRbeta repertoires that made up the dataset. The repertoires were made available in a free public database intended to serve as a resource for research on the immune response to SARS-CoV-2. The samples were drawn from the first 160 participants of the ongoing ImmuneRACE study and from some 1,300 subjects provided by 6 global collaborators. Nearly every sample came with metadata listing a de-identified subject ID, COVID-19 status, age in years and sex. Where HLA class I and class II types were available, the types were taken from metadata supplied by the sample provider, not from assay-based typing.

TCRbeta CDR3 regions were amplified from genomic DNA using the immunoSEQ Assay, a bias-controlled multiplex PCR. As for the authors' bioinformatics: Within the assay, amplification of reference gene primers was used to estimate how many nucleated cells each sample contained. To quantify the absolute abundance of each unique TCRbeta CDR3 rearrangement, sequence reads were collapsed and filtered. For each sample, productive Simpson clonality was calculated by taking the square root of Simpson's diversity index across productive rearrangements. Drawn from immuneACCESS, this table holds only the in-frame rearrangements with V and J called that TCRdb kept. Clones are partly lost; checked studies trace under half to an unresolved V gene and leave the rest unexplained. V and J calls and clone size are copied from that table; D and trimming were computed from the DNA. The sample yields about 180,000 clones; 65% to 85% were counted once. Roughly 2.9% of the sample rests with the top ten.

The germline V gene specifies WSHSY as CDR1 and SAAADI as CDR2. Germline trimming: 7 bases from V, 4 bases from J; junction bases outside gene matches: 5. The CDR3, cysteine through phenylalanine, is 13 amino acids long. Only the CDR3 DNA stays, 39 bases, in frame from base 1. A word on this clone: Its antigen specificity is not known. No base quality information exists; no much larger clone differs at one position.

Collaborating institutions collected whole blood in K2EDTA tubes following their own protocols. For TCRbeta analysis, collaborator samples were shipped as frozen whole blood, as isolated PBMCs, or as DNA extracted from either sample type. Points the paper makes about the study in general: Clinical and demographic metadata were provided uncurated, with the amount varying by source and participant.

The receptor was isolated from an older woman with acute or convalescent COVID-19. The specimen sequenced was peripheral blood. This chain is built from TRBV10-2 and TRBJ1-1; 8 junctional bases match TRBD1. The CDR3 corresponds to CASKETGGTEAFF. The DNA sequence is given as TGCGCCAGCAAGGAAACAGGGGGCACTGAAGCTTTCTTT.